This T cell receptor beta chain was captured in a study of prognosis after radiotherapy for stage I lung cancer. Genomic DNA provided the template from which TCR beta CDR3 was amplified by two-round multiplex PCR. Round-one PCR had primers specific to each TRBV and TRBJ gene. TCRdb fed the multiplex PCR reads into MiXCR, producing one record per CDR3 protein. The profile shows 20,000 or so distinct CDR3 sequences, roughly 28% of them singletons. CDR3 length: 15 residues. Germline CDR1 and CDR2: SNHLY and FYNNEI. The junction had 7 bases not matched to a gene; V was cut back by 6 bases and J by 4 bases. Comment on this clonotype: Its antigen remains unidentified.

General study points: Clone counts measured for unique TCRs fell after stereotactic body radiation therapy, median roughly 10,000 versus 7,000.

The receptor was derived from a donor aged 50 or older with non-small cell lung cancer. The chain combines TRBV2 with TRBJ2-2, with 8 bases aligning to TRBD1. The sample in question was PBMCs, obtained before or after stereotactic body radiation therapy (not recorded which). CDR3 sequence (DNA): TGTGCCAGCAGCGGTGGGACAGGAGGCACCGGGGAGCTGTTTTTT. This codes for CASSGGTGGTGELFF.